This T cell receptor (beta chain) was recovered during a study of blood T cells in healthy people across ages. Turning to this clonotype: Its antigen is undetermined.

Primed by a sample-barcoded 5' primer and a J-beta primer mix, a second PCR proceeded for 7 to 11 cycles. Via MiXCR, TCRdb re-called the 5' RACE reads, giving one row per CDR3 protein. The table lists about 730,000 distinct CDR3 sequences, about 40% of them singletons. Each donor supplied approximately 10 milliliters of peripheral blood. CDR1 SGHAT and CDR2 FQDESV come from the germline V gene (reference sequence). V lost 5 bases and J lost 2, with 15 bases in between. The CDR3 spans 15 residues. General observations from the study: Naive T cell percentage showed a strong correlation with the diversity of TCR beta. TCR beta diversity per million T cells fell roughly linearly with age.

Sequenced material: blood. This clonotype was sampled from a woman aged 55 to 70 in good health. The chain joins TRBV11-1 to TRBJ2-5; D gene ambiguous. Here the CDR3 DNA reads TGTGCCAGCAGCGCCGAGGCGGCAGGTCAAGAGACCCAGTACTTC. Protein product: CASSAEAAGQETQYF.